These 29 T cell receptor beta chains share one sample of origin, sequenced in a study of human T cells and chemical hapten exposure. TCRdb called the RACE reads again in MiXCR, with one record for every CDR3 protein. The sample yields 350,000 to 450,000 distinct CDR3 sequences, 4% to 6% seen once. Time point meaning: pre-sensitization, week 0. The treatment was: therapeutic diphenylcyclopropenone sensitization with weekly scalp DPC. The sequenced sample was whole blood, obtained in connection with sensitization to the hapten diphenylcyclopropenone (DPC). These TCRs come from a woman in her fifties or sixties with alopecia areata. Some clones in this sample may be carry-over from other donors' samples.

CDR3 nucleotides: TGCGCCAGCAGCCCTCCAGCAACTAATGAAAAACTGTTTTTT. Its protein product is CASSPPATNEKLFF. J is TRBJ1-4 and V is TRBV4-1; D remains unclear. In germline, CDR1 is MGHRA, CDR2 YSYEKL. The V and J ends lost 4 bases and 0 bases respectively, with 6 bases between them. The CDR3 spans 14 residues.

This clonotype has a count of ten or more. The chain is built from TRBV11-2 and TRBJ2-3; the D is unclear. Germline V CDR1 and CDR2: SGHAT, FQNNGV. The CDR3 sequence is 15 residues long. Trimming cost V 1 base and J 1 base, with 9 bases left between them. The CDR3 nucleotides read TGTGCCAGCAGCTTAGTTGGTATTGGCACAGATACGCAGTATTTT. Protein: CASSLVGIGTDTQYF.

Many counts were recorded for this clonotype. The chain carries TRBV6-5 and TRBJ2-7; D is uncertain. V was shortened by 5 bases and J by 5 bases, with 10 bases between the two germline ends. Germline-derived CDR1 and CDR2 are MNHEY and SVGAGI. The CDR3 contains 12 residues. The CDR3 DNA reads TGTGCCAGCAGTCGCACGAGCCACGAGCAGTACTTC. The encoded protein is CASSRTSHEQYF.

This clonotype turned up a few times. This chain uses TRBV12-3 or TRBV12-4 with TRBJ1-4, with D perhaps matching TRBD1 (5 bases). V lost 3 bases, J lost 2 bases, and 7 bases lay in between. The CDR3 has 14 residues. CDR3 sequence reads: CASSFAGTNEKLFF. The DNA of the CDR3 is TGTGCCAGCAGTTTTGCAGGGACTAATGAAAAACTGTTTTTT.

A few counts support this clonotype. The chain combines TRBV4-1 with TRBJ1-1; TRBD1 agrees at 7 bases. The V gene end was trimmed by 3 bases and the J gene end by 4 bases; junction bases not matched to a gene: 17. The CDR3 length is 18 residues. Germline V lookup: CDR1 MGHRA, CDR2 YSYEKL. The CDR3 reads CASSQPGDRVDGSTEAFF. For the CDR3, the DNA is TGCGCCAGCAGCCAGCCGGGCGACAGGGTCGATGGGTCCACTGAAGCTTTCTTT.

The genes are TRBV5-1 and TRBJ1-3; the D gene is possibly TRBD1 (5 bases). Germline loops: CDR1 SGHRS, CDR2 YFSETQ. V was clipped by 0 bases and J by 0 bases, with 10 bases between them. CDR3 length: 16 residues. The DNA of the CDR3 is TGCGCCAGCAGCTTGGGGGACGGTTACTCTGGAAACACCATATATTTT. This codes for CASSLGDGYSGNTIYF.

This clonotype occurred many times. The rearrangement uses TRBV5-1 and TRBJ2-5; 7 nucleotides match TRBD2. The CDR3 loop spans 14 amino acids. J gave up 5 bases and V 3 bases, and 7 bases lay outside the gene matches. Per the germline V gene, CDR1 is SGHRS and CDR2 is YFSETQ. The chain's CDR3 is CASSSPREGETQYF. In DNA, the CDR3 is TGCGCCAGCAGCTCCCCGAGGGAGGGCGAGACCCAGTACTTC. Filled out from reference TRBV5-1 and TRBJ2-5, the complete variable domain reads KAGVTQTPRYLIKTRGQQVTLSCSPISGHRSVSWYQQTPGQGLQFLFEYFSETQRNKGNFPGRFSGRQFSNSRSEMNVSTLELGDSALYLCASSSPREGETQYFGPGTRLLVL.

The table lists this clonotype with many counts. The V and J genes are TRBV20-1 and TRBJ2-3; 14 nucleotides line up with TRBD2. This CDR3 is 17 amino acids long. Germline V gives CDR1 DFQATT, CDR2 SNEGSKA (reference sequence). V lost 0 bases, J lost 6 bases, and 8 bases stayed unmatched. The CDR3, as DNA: TGCAGTGCTAGAGATCCGACTAGCGGGAGGGCCCAGGATACGCAGTATTTT. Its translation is CSARDPTSGRAQDTQYF.

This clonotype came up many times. CDR3 protein: CAISVGEYTDTQYF. The CDR3 bases are TGTGCCATCAGTGTCGGGGAATACACAGATACGCAGTATTTT. V and J are TRBV10-3 and TRBJ2-3; maybe TRBD2 (5 bases). Germline loops: CDR1 ENHRY, CDR2 SYGVKD. Trimming took 4 bases from V and 2 from J, leaving 10 bases between them. CDR3 length: 14 residues.

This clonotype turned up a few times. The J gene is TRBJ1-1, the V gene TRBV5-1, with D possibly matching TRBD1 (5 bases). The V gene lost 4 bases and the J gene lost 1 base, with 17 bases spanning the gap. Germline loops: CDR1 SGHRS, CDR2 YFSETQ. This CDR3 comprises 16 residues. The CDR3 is CASSPRSSGTNTEAFF. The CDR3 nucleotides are TGCGCCAGCAGCCCCCGGAGTTCGGGGACGAACACTGAAGCTTTCTTT.

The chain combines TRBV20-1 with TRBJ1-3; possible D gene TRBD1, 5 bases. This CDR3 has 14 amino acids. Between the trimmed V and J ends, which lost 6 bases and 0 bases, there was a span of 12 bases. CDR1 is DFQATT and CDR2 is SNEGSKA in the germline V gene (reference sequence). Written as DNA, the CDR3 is TGCAGTGCCCGGGGCACATTCTCTGGAAACACCATATATTTT. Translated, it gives CSARGTFSGNTIYF.

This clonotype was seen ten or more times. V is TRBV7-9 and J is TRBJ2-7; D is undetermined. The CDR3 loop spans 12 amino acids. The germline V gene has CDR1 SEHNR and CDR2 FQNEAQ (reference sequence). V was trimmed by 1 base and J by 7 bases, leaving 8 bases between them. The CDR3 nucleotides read TGTGCCAGCAGCTTAGGCGCGAGAGAGCAGTACTTC. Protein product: CASSLGAREQYF. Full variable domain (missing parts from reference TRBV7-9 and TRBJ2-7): DTGVSQNPRHKITKRGQNVTFRCDPISEHNRLYWYRQTLGQGPEFLTYFQNEAQLEKSRLLSDRFSAERPKGSFSTLEIQRTEQGDSAMYLCASSLGAREQYFGPGTRLTVT.

CDR3 sequence (DNA): TGCAGTGCTGAGGTCAGGGGGCAGGAGACCCAGTACTTC. This translates into CSAEVRGQETQYF. The V call is TRBV20-1, the J call TRBJ2-5; 8 nucleotides match TRBD1. Looked up from germline, CDR1 is DFQATT and CDR2 is SNEGSKA (reference sequence). Unmatched junction bases numbered 7, after V lost 5 bases and J lost 5 bases. The CDR3 totals 13 residues.

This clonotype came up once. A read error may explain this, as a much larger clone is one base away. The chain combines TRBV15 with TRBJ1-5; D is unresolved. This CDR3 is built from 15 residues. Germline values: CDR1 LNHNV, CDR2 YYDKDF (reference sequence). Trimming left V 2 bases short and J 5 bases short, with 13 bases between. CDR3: CATSRYVVSDQPQHF. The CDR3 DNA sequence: TGTGCCACCAGCAGATATGTAGTTAGTGATCAGCCCCAGCATTTT.

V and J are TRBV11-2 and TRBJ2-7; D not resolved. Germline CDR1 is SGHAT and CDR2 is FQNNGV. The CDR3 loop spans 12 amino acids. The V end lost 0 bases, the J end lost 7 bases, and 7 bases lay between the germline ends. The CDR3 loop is CASSLEGMEQYF. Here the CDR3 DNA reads TGTGCCAGCAGCTTAGAAGGAATGGAGCAGTACTTC.

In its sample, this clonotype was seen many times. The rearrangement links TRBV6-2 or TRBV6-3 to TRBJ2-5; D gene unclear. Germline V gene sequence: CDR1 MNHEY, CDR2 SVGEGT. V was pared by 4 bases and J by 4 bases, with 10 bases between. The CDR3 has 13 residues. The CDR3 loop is CASSSYAGETQYF. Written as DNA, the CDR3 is TGTGCCAGCAGTTCCTATGCTGGAGAGACCCAGTACTTC.

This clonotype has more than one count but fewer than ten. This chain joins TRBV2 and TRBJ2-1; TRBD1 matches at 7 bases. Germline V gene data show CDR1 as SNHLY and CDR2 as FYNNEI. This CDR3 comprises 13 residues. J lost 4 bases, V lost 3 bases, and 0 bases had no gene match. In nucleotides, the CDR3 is TGTGCCAGCAGTGACAGGGGGTACAATGAGCAGTTCTTC. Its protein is CASSDRGYNEQFF.

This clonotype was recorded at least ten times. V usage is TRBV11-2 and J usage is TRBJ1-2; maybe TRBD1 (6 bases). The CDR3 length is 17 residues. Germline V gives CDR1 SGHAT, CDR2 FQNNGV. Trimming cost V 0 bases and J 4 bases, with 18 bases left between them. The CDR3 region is CASSLDRLGAPGYGYTF. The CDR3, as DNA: TGTGCCAGCAGCTTAGATCGGTTGGGGGCCCCCGGCTATGGCTACACCTTC.

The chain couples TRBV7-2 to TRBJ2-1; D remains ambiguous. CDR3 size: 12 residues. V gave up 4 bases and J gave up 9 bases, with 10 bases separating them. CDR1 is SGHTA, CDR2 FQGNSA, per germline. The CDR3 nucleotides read TGTGCCAGCAGCTCAGTATTGGGTGAGCAGTTCTTC. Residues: CASSSVLGEQFF.

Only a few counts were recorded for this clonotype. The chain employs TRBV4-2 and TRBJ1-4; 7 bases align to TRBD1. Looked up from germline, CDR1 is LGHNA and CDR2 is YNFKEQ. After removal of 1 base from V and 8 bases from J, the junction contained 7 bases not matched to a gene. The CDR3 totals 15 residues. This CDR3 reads CASSQGTGVEEKLFF. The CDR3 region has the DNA TGTGCCAGCAGCCAAGGTACAGGGGTGGAGGAAAAACTGTTTTTT.

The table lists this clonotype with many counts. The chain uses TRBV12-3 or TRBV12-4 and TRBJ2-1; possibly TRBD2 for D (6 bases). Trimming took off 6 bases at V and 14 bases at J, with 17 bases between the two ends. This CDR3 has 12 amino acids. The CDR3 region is CASRLGDFEEFF. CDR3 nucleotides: TGTGCCAGCAGGCTAGGGGACTTCGAGGAGTTCTTC.

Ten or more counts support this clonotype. In DNA form, the CDR3 reads TGTGCCAGCAGTTCCGGGACCTCACTTAACCCCTACGAGCAGTACTTC. Amino acids: CASSSGTSLNPYEQYF. The rearrangement joins TRBV7-9 to TRBJ2-7; D may be TRBD1 or TRBD2 (5 bases each). V lost 6 bases and J 2 bases, leaving 20 bases between the germline ends. Germline CDR1 reads SEHNR; CDR2 reads FQNEAQ (reference sequence). The CDR3 extends over 16 amino acids. The whole variable domain, remainder taken from reference TRBV7-9 and TRBJ2-7, is DTGVSQNPRHKITKRGQNVTFRCDPISEHNRLYWYRQTLGQGPEFLTYFQNEAQLEKSRLLSDRFSAERPKGSFSTLEIQRTEQGDSAMYLCASSSGTSLNPYEQYFGPGTRLTVT.

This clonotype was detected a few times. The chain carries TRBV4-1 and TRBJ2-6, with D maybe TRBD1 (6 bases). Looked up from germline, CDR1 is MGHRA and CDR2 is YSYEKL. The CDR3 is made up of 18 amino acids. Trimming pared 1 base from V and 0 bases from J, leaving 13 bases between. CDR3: CASSQVWQGSSGANVLTF. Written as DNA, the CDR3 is TGCGCCAGCAGCCAAGTGTGGCAGGGGAGCTCTGGGGCCAACGTCCTGACTTTC.

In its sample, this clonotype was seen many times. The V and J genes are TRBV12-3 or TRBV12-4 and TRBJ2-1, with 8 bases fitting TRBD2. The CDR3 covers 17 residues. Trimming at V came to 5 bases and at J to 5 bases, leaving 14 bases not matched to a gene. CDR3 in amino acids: CASSPLGSGTRNNEQFF. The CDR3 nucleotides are TGTGCCAGCAGTCCACTGGGGTCTGGGACTAGGAACAATGAGCAGTTCTTC.

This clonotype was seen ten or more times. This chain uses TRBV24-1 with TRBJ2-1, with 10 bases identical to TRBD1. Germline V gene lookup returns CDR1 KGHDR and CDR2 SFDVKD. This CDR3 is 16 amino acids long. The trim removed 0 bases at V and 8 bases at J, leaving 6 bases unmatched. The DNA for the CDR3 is TGTGCCACCAGTGATTTGAAAGGACAGGGGGGAGATGAGCAGTTCTTC. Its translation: CATSDLKGQGGDEQFF.

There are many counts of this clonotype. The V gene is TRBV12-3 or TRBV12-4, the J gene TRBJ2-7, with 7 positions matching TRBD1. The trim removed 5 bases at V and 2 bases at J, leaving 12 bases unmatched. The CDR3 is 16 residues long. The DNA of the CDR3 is TGTGCCAGCAGTGAAGGTGGTGGCAGGGGGACCTACGAGCAGTACTTC. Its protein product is CASSEGGGRGTYEQYF.

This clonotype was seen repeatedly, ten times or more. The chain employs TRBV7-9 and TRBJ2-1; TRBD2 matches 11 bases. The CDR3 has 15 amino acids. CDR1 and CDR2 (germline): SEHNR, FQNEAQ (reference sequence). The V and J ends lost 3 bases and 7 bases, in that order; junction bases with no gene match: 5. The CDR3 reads CASSLPSGRRNEQFF. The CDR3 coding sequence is TGTGCCAGCAGCTTGCCTAGCGGGAGGAGAAATGAGCAGTTCTTC.

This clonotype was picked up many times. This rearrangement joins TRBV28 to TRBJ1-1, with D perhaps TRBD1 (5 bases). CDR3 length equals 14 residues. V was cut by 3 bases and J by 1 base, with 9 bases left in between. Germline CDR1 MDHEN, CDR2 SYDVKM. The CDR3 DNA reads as TGTGCCAGCAGTTTTGGACACTCGAACACTGAAGCTTTCTTT. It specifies CASSFGHSNTEAFF.

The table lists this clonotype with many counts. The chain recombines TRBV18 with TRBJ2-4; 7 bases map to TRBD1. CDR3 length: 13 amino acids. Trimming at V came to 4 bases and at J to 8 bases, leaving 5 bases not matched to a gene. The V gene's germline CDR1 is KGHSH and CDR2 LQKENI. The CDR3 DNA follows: TGTGCCAGCTCACAGGGGGCGTACGACATTCAGTACTTC. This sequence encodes CASSQGAYDIQYF.